The 31 T cell receptor beta chains below all came from one sample that was sequenced in a study of PD-L1 blockade in urothelial cancer. Produced via immunoSEQ multiplex PCR; TCRdb's table is partial and in-frame only. The table records 65,000 to 85,000 clones, roughly 90% of them present only once. Time point meaning: peripheral blood 6 weeks after treatment start. Sequenced material: PBMCs, taken around atezolizumab (anti-PD-L1) treatment. All receptors derive from an elderly woman with urothelial cancer.

This clone has just one count. The chain links TRBV27 to TRBJ2-7, with a weak D call TRBD1 (7 bases). The CDR3 runs 16 residues. In germline, CDR1 is MNHEY, CDR2 SMNVEV (reference sequence). Trimming removed 2 bases from V and 3 bases from J, with 17 bases in between. CDR3 bases: TGTGCCAGCAGTTTAGGGAGGACAGGCGTAGTCTACGAGCAGTACTTC. This translates into CASSLGRTGVVYEQYF.

The CDR3 spells CASSPRTIITYNEQFF. The CDR3 coding sequence is TGTGCCAGTAGTCCCCGGACTATTATAACCTACAATGAGCAGTTCTTC. This rearrangement joins TRBV19 to TRBJ2-1, with a weak D call TRBD2 (6 bases). The V gene lost 5 bases and the J gene lost 2 bases, with 16 bases spanning the gap. Germline V gene data show CDR1 as LNHDA and CDR2 as SQIVND (reference sequence). The CDR3 length is 16 residues.

The chain carries TRBV27 and TRBJ1-1; D remains unclear. Trimming cost V 5 bases and J 4 bases, with 17 bases left between them. Germline V gene data show CDR1 as MNHEY and CDR2 as SMNVEV (reference sequence). The CDR3 length is 15 residues. Here the CDR3 reads CASSPRLGPSTEAFF. The CDR3 DNA reads TGTGCCAGCAGTCCGCGTTTAGGCCCTAGCACTGAAGCTTTCTTT.

The CDR3 nucleotides are TGTGCCAGCAGCGTAGGGTCCACGGCTAGCGGAGAGACCCAGTACTTC. Translating it yields CASSVGSTASGETQYF. This chain uses TRBV7-9 with TRBJ2-5; 7 positions agree with TRBD2. This CDR3 comprises 16 residues. Germline V gene data show CDR1 as SEHNR and CDR2 as FQNEAQ (reference sequence). V shed 5 bases, J shed 4 bases, and the junction held 13 bases outside the gene matches.

CDR3 sequence: CASSSYSSTDTQYF. The CDR3 DNA reads TGTGCCAGCAGCTCCTACTCTAGCACAGATACGCAGTATTTT. This chain connects TRBV5-5 to TRBJ2-3; D ambiguous. This CDR3 is 14 amino acids long. Germline CDR1 is SGHKS and CDR2 is YYEKEE (reference sequence). With 3 bases removed from V and 0 bases from J, the gap between germline ends came to 8 bases.

The V gene is TRBV5-1, the J gene TRBJ2-1; D may be TRBD1 (6 bases). Germline V gives CDR1 SGHRS, CDR2 YFSETQ. Trimming removed 3 bases at V and 10 bases at J, with 20 bases between. The CDR3 sequence is 15 residues long. In DNA, the CDR3 is TGCGCCAGCAGCTCCACTGCGATAGGGACATCCGAGCAGTTCTTC. This sequence encodes CASSSTAIGTSEQFF.

This chain uses TRBV7-2 with TRBJ2-7; a possible D gene is TRBD1 (5 bases). Trimming pared 1 base from V and 7 bases from J, leaving 17 bases between. Germline V gene lookup returns CDR1 SGHTA and CDR2 FQGNSA. This CDR3 region has 15 residues. The CDR3 bases are TGTGCCAGCAGCTTAGACGGACACTTATCTCGGGAGCAGTACTTC. Protein: CASSLDGHLSREQYF. The whole variable domain, remainder taken from reference TRBV7-2 and TRBJ2-7, is GAGVSQSPSNKVTEKGKDVELRCDPISGHTALYWYRQSLGQGLEFLIYFQGNSAPDKSGLPSDRFSAERTGGSVSTLTIQRTQQEDSAVYLCASSLDGHLSREQYFGPGTRLTVT.

This clone was observed a single time. The rearrangement uses TRBV7-9 and TRBJ1-1; maybe TRBD1 (5 bases). Germline assignment: CDR1 SEHNR and CDR2 FQNEAQ (reference sequence). The CDR3 is 15 residues long. The V gene lost 5 bases and the J gene lost 0 bases, with 13 bases spanning the gap. Here the CDR3 reads CASSPRQTLNTEAFF. The DNA for the CDR3 is TGTGCCAGCAGCCCCAGACAGACCCTGAACACTGAAGCTTTCTTT.

The chain is built from TRBV28 and TRBJ2-7; 8 bases align to TRBD1. This CDR3 comprises 14 residues. The V gene end was trimmed by 6 bases and the J gene end by 4 bases; junction bases not matched to a gene: 8. Germline lookup yields CDR1 MDHEN and CDR2 SYDVKM. As DNA, the CDR3 is TGTGCCAGCAGAATTGGACAGGGCGAGTACGAGCAGTACTTC. Amino acid sequence: CASRIGQGEYEQYF. Full variable domain (outside the CDR3, taken from reference TRBV28 and TRBJ2-7): DVKVTQSSRYLVKRTGEKVFLECVQDMDHENMFWYRQDPGLGLRLIYFSYDVKMKEKGDIPEGYSVSREKKERFSLILESASTNQTSMYLCASRIGQGEYEQYFGPGTRLTVT.

This CDR3 reads CAWTSGPYEQYF. Written as DNA, the CDR3 is TGTGCCTGGACTAGCGGTCCGTACGAGCAGTACTTC. J is TRBJ2-7 and V is TRBV30; TRBD2 agrees at 7 bases. The germline V gene has CDR1 GTSNPN and CDR2 SVGIG (reference sequence). This CDR3 region has 12 residues. V lost 4 bases and J lost 4; bases outside the gene matches: 4.

This clone was recorded a few times. The chain links TRBV2 to TRBJ1-5, with D hard to call. Germline CDR1 is SNHLY and CDR2 is FYNNEI. The CDR3 has 16 residues. Trimming removed 2 bases at V and 2 bases at J, with 13 bases between. CDR3 nucleotide sequence: TGTGCCAGCAGTGAACAGGCACTTCTCCGCAATCAGCCCCAGCATTTT. As protein: CASSEQALLRNQPQHF. Together with reference TRBV2 and TRBJ1-5, the CDR3 gives the full variable domain: EPEVTQTPSHQVTQMGQEVILRCVPISNHLYFYWYRQILGQKVEFLVSFYNNEISEKSEIFDDQFSVERPDGSNFTLKIRSTKLEDSAMYFCASSEQALLRNQPQHFGDGTRLSIL.

The CDR3 loop is CASSPTRGNTEAFF. DNA for the CDR3: TGTGCCAGCTCACCAACCCGGGGGAACACTGAAGCTTTCTTT. This rearrangement joins TRBV18 to TRBJ1-1; D gene uncertain. Trimming removed 2 bases from V and 1 base from J, with 8 bases in between. Germline CDR1 and CDR2: KGHSH and LQKENI. The CDR3 covers 14 residues.

V and J are TRBV5-1 and TRBJ1-5; TRBD1 is a possible D gene (5 bases). Germline-derived CDR1 and CDR2 are SGHRS and YFSETQ. The CDR3 consists of 13 residues. Trimming took off 0 bases at V and 5 bases at J, with 6 bases between the two ends. This chain's CDR3 is CASSLGGDQPQHF. The CDR3 DNA follows: TGCGCCAGCAGCTTGGGGGGCGATCAGCCCCAGCATTTT.

Comment on this clone: At one of its ends the junction is not consistent with the germline gene, which may arise from a read error. This CDR3 is CASSSTVNAEAFF. The CDR3 DNA reads TGTGCCAGCAGTTCGACTGTGAACGCTGAAGCTTTCTTT. The chain is built from TRBV28 and TRBJ1-1; unclear D gene. Germline V CDR1 and CDR2: MDHEN, SYDVKM. This CDR3 region has 13 residues.

This clone was seen only once. The chain joins TRBV10-3 to TRBJ1-2; D may be TRBD1 (6 bases). V was trimmed by 6 bases and J by 0 bases, leaving 11 bases between them. The germline V gene encodes CDR1 ENHRY and CDR2 SYGVKD. The CDR3 extends over 14 amino acids. CDR3 region: CAISGQLANYGYTF. CDR3 DNA: TGTGCCATCAGCGGACAGCTAGCTAACTATGGCTACACCTTC.

The chain is built from TRBV4-2 and TRBJ1-2; 11 bases match TRBD1. CDR1 and CDR2 from the germline V gene are LGHNA and YNFKEQ. The CDR3 covers 13 residues. With V trimmed by 3 bases and J by 7 bases, 1 base remained unmatched. The CDR3 DNA reads TGTGCCAGCAGCCAGGGGACAGGGGGTGGCTACACCTTC. It specifies CASSQGTGGGYTF.

The rearrangement uses TRBV5-1 and TRBJ2-2; D possibly corresponds to TRBD2 (6 bases). Germline V gene sequence: CDR1 SGHRS, CDR2 YFSETQ. V gave up 0 bases and J gave up 7 bases, with 13 bases separating them. This CDR3 contains 15 residues. The CDR3 is CASSLALARGGELFF. Written as DNA, the CDR3 is TGCGCCAGCAGCTTGGCACTAGCTAGGGGCGGGGAGCTGTTTTTT.

In this sample, this clone turned up once. The J gene is TRBJ1-3, the V gene TRBV10-3; D is ambiguous. The ends were cut back, 7 bases at V and 0 bases at J, with 10 bases in the middle. CDR3 length equals 14 residues. Germline CDR1 is ENHRY and CDR2 is SYGVKD. The CDR3 DNA reads as TGTGCCATCACTGCGGGGAGCTCTGGAAACACCATATATTTT. It is translated as CAITAGSSGNTIYF.

The chain combines TRBV5-1 with TRBJ2-7; D possibly corresponds to TRBD2 (6 bases). The CDR3 has 15 residues. V was cut by 1 base and J by 3 bases, with 14 bases left in between. Germline CDR1 is SGHRS and CDR2 is YFSETQ. The CDR3 loop reads CASSLTGGTGYEQYF. As DNA, the CDR3 is TGCGCCAGCAGCTTGACAGGAGGGACTGGCTACGAGCAGTACTTC. Full variable domain (missing parts from reference TRBV5-1 and TRBJ2-7): KAGVTQTPRYLIKTRGQQVTLSCSPISGHRSVSWYQQTPGQGLQFLFEYFSETQRNKGNFPGRFSGRQFSNSRSEMNVSTLELGDSALYLCASSLTGGTGYEQYFGPGTRLTVT.

This rearrangement joins TRBV30 to TRBJ2-7; D gene unclear. The CDR3 contains 15 residues. V lost 2 bases and J lost 0, with 14 bases in between. In germline, CDR1 is GTSNPN, CDR2 SVGIG (reference sequence). The DNA for the CDR3 is TGTGCCTGGAGTCTTACTAAGCGTCTCTCCTACGAGCAGTACTTC. It encodes CAWSLTKRLSYEQYF. The full variable domain, in which reference TRBV30 and TRBJ2-7 provide the parts outside the CDR3, is SQTIHQWPATLVQPVGSPLSLECTVEGTSNPNLYWYRQAAGRGLQLLFYSVGIGQISSEVPQNLSASRPQDRQFILSSKKLLLSDSGFYLCAWSLTKRLSYEQYFGPGTRLTVT.

This sequence joins TRBV11-3 and TRBJ2-1; 9 bases agree with TRBD2. This CDR3 spans 15 amino acids. Trimming removed 1 base from V and 7 bases from J; junction bases left unmatched: 5. Germline V gives CDR1 SGHNT, CDR2 YENEEA. The CDR3 loop reads CASSLGEREENEQFF. In nucleotides, the CDR3 is TGTGCCAGCAGCTTAGGGGAGCGGGAGGAAAATGAGCAGTTCTTC. The full variable domain, completed using reference TRBV11-3 and TRBJ2-1, is EAGVVQSPRYKIIEKKQPVAFWCNPISGHNTLYWYLQNLGQGPELLIRYENEEAVDDSQLPKDRFSAERLKGVDSTLKIQPAELGDSAVYLCASSLGEREENEQFFGPGTRLTVL.

This sequence joins TRBV6-1 and TRBJ2-7, with TRBD2 matching over 8 bases. Looked up from germline, CDR1 is MNHNS and CDR2 is SASEGT. The J segment lost 5 bases and the V segment lost 11 bases, leaving 17 bases of the junction unmatched. The CDR3 is 15 amino acids. The CDR3 protein is CARQGGSGKSHEQYF. The CDR3 bases are TGTGCCCGCCAAGGGGGTAGCGGGAAGTCCCACGAGCAGTACTTC.

This clone was counted a single time. CDR3 residues: CASNPGELGYNEQFF. CDR3 DNA: TGTGCCAGCAATCCAGGGGAATTAGGGTACAATGAGCAGTTCTTC. The rearrangement joins TRBV9 to TRBJ2-1; D might be TRBD1 (6 bases). This CDR3 is 15 amino acids long. Germline V CDR1 and CDR2: SGDLS, YYNGEE. Trimming took off 6 bases at V and 4 bases at J, with 17 bases between the two ends.

J is TRBJ2-2 and V is TRBV18; 9 nucleotides match TRBD1. The germline V gene encodes CDR1 KGHSH and CDR2 LQKENI. CDR3 length: 16 residues. V shed 0 bases and J 6 bases; nucleotides not matched to a gene: 5. Here the CDR3 DNA reads TGTGCCAGCTCACCACCGACAGGGGGATTCGCCGGGGAGCTGTTTTTT. This encodes CASSPPTGGFAGELFF.

V usage is TRBV7-6 and J usage is TRBJ1-1; D not resolved. CDR1 SGHVS and CDR2 FNYEAQ come from the germline V gene. This CDR3 is 14 amino acids long. The V end lost 1 base, the J end lost 0 bases, and 6 bases lay between the germline ends. The CDR3 region is CASSLGHLNTEAFF. Here the CDR3 DNA reads TGTGCCAGCAGCTTAGGACACCTGAACACTGAAGCTTTCTTT.

This chain joins TRBV5-4 and TRBJ2-1; no clear D. V lost 5 bases, J lost 3 bases, and 15 bases lay in between. In germline, CDR1 is SGHNT, CDR2 YYREEE (reference sequence). This CDR3 contains 15 residues. CDR3: CASRPDLVNYNEQFF. CDR3 coding DNA: TGTGCCAGCAGGCCTGACTTAGTCAACTACAATGAGCAGTTCTTC. The full variable domain, its missing parts supplied by reference TRBV5-4 and TRBJ2-1, is ETGVTQSPTHLIKTRGQQVTLRCSSQSGHNTVSWYQQALGQGPQFIFQYYREEENGRGNFPPRFSGLQFPNYSSELNVNALELDDSALYLCASRPDLVNYNEQFFGPGTRLTVL.

The CDR3 bases are TGTGCCAGCAGTTTATCGGGTTGGACCGCGGGGACTCCCTTAGGCTACACCTTC. Protein sequence: CASSLSGWTAGTPLGYTF. The V gene is TRBV27, the J gene TRBJ1-2; D may be TRBD1 (5 bases). Trimming pared 0 bases from V and 8 bases from J, leaving 25 bases between. Germline V gene lookup returns CDR1 MNHEY and CDR2 SMNVEV (reference sequence). The CDR3 consists of 18 residues.

This chain links TRBV19 with TRBJ2-4; D gene unclear. Germline V CDR1 and CDR2: LNHDA, SQIVND (reference sequence). The V and J ends lost 0 bases and 5 bases respectively, with 23 bases between them. This CDR3 spans 19 amino acids. The CDR3 DNA reads TGTGCCAGTAGTATAGATCGTAACAGTGGCTTCAAACGAGAAAACATTCAGTACTTC. It is translated as CASSIDRNSGFKRENIQYF.

V is TRBV9 and J is TRBJ2-7, with D unclear. The germline CDR1 and CDR2 sequences are SGDLS and YYNGEE. This CDR3 contains 14 residues. V lost 3 bases, J lost 2 bases, and 12 bases lay in between. The CDR3 nucleotides are TGTGCCAGCAGCGGGGCAGCAGTTCCCTACGAGCAGTACTTC. Translation: CASSGAAVPYEQYF.

Here the CDR3 reads CASSPGGTGSAGELFF. CDR3 nucleotides: TGTGCCAGCAGTCCAGGGGGGACAGGGTCGGCCGGGGAGCTGTTTTTT. This rearrangement joins TRBV28 to TRBJ2-2, with 9 bases lining up with TRBD1. This CDR3 has 16 amino acids. Unmatched junction bases numbered 10, after V lost 5 bases and J lost 6 bases. Germline V gene sequence: CDR1 MDHEN, CDR2 SYDVKM.

The gene calls are TRBV18 and TRBJ1-3; D call uncertain. The length of the CDR3 is 15 residues. CDR1 KGHSH and CDR2 LQKENI come from the germline V gene. With 4 bases removed from V and 2 bases from J, the gap between germline ends came to 12 bases. The CDR3 reads CASSQTGPPGNTIYF. The CDR3 nucleotides are TGTGCCAGCTCACAAACCGGTCCGCCTGGAAACACCATATATTTT. The full variable domain, its missing parts supplied by reference TRBV18 and TRBJ1-3, is NAGVMQNPRHLVRRRGQEARLRCSPMKGHSHVYWYRQLPEEGLKFMVYLQKENIIDESGMPKERFSAEFPKEGPSILRIQQVVRGDSAAYFCASSQTGPPGNTIYFGEGSWLTVV.